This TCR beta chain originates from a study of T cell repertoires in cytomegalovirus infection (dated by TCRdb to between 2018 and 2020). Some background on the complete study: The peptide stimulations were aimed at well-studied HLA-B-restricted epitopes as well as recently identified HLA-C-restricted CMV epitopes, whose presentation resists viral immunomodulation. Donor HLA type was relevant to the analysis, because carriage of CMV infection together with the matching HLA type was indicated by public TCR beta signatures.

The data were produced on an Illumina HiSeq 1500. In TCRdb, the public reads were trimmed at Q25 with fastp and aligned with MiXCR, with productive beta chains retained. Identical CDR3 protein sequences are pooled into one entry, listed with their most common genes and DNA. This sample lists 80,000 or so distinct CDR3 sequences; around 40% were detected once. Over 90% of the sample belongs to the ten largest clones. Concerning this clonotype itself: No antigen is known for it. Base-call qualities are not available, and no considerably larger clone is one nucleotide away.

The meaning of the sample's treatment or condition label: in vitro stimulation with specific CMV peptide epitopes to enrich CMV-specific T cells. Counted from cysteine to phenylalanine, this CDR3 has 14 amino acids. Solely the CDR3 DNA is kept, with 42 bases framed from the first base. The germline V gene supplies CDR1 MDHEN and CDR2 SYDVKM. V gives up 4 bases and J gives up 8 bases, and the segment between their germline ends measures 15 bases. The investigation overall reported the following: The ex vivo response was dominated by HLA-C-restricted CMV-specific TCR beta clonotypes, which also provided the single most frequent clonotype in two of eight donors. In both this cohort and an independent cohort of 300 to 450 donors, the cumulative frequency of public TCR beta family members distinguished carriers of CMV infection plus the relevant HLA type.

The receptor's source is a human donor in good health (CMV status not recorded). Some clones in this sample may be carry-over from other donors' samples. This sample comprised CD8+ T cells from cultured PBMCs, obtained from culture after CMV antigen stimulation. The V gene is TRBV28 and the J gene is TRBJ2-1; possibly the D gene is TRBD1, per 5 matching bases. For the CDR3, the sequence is CASSSPRVGDEQFF. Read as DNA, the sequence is TGTGCCAGCAGTTCCCCTAGGGTAGGGGATGAGCAGTTCTTC.